These T cell receptor beta chains were read from a single sample in a study of response to subunit inactivated influenza vaccine. TCRdb used MiXCR to reprocess the RT-PCR reads, holding one entry per CDR3 protein. The table shows just under 550,000 distinct CDR3 sequences, with around a quarter occurring only once. These same records also appear under a second study, on T cells expressing NK-cell markers.

The specimen comprised CD4+ T cells sorted from PBMCs, sampled 11 to 12 days after vaccination. The source is a middle-aged man who received an inactivated influenza vaccine. Each CDR3 is given with its conserved first and last residue. Fields, in order: V gene, D gene, clone size, J gene, CDR3 DNA, CDR3 protein. The D gene is left open where the match is weak. Size is omitted from some rows. Given values are once, few, many or a class for expanded clones.

TRBV5-6	.	.	TRBJ2-2	TGTGCCAGCAGTTATGGGGGCACAGGGATAATCGGGGAGCTGTTTTTT	CASSYGGTGIIGELFF
TRBV6-5	.	.	TRBJ2-7	TGTGCCAGCAGTTTGCGGGGCCAAAGCTCCTACGAGCAGTACTTC	CASSLRGQSSYEQYF
TRBV12-3/TRBV12-4	.	.	TRBJ1-6	TGTGCCAGCAGTTTGTCGGGGGCATCCTATAATTCACCCCTCCACTTT	CASSLSGASYNSPLHF
TRBV5-1	TRBD2	.	TRBJ2-5	TGCGCCAGCAGCTGGGGACTAGCGGGAGGAATCGAGACCCAGTACTTC	CASSWGLAGGIETQYF
TRBV10-3	.	few	TRBJ1-2	TGTGCCATCAGTGACGGGGCGGTCAGTGGCTACACCTTC	CAISDGAVSGYTF
TRBV6-5	TRBD1	.	TRBJ1-2	TGTGCCAGCAGTTTGCGACAGGGTGGCTACACCTTC	CASSLRQGGYTF
TRBV15	.	few	TRBJ2-5	TGTGCCACCAGCAGAGACGCAAGGGGATGGGTCCAAGAGACCCAGTACTTC	CATSRDARGWVQETQYF
TRBV5-1	.	.	TRBJ2-5	TGCGCCAGCAGCGGAGGACTCGGGCGAGAGACCCAGTACTTC	CASSGGLGRETQYF
TRBV12-3/TRBV12-4	TRBD1	.	TRBJ2-7	TGTGCCAGCAGCATGATAGGGACAGGGGTCGAGCAGTACTTC	CASSMIGTGVEQYF
TRBV4-3	.	.	TRBJ2-5	TGCGCCAGCAGCCAAGACTTCGGGGGCAGGTTCGGGACCCAGTACTTC	CASSQDFGGRFGTQYF
TRBV18	.	.	TRBJ1-1	TGTGCCAGCTCACCACGGGGGCCCCGTGGGGTGAACACTGAAGCTTTCTTT	CASSPRGPRGVNTEAFF
TRBV7-8	.	.	TRBJ1-4	TGTGCCAGCAGCTTAACCGGGGGCGCGTCTGAAAAACTGTTTTTT	CASSLTGGASEKLFF
TRBV5-1	TRBD1	few	TRBJ2-3	TGCGCCAGCAGCTTTTCTTCTGCCGGGACAGGGCCTTTAGATACGCAGTATTTT	CASSFSSAGTGPLDTQYF
TRBV12-3/TRBV12-4	.	.	TRBJ2-2	TGTGCCAGCAGTTTCCAGGGTGGCACCGGGGAGCTGTTTTTT	CASSFQGGTGELFF
TRBV10-3	.	.	TRBJ2-7	TGTGCCATCAGTGAGTCGGGCGGTTTAACCTCCTACGAGCAGTACTTC	CAISESGGLTSYEQYF
TRBV6-5	TRBD1	few	TRBJ2-5	TGTCAAACTAGGGGGCGCGGAGAGACCCAGTACTTC	CQTRGRGETQYF
TRBV7-2	.	many	TRBJ2-7	TGTGCCAGCAGCTTCTGGGGCCCGGCCGAGCAGTACTTC	CASSFWGPAEQYF
TRBV12-3/TRBV12-4	.	.	TRBJ2-3	TGTGCCAGCAGTATGAGGGGTTTCACAGATACGCAGTATTTT	CASSMRGFTDTQYF
TRBV5-1	.	many	TRBJ2-1	TGCGCCAGCAGCTTGGATGGGGCCCGGGACCAGTTGCAGTTCTTC	CASSLDGARDQLQFF
TRBV6-2/TRBV6-3	TRBD2	.	TRBJ2-5	TGTGCCAGCAGTTACCCGTCACTGAGGGAGGGGACTAGGACCCTACAAGAGACCCAGTACTTC	CASSYPSLREGTRTLQETQYF
TRBV5-1	TRBD1	.	TRBJ2-5	TGCGCCAGCAGCTTGGCCACAGGGGGAGGCGAGACCCAGTACTTC	CASSLATGGGETQYF
TRBV20-1	.	.	TRBJ2-6	TGCAGTGCTAGTATGGCCAGGGGGAGGTCGCGAGGGGCCAACGTCCTGACTTTC	CSASMARGRSRGANVLTF
TRBV20-1	.	.	TRBJ1-4	TGCAGTGCTGAAAACACTGTTGGGGAAAAACTGTTTTTT	CSAENTVGEKLFF
TRBV7-2	.	.	TRBJ2-7	TGTGCCATCAGCTTAGGGAGGAGCTACGAGCAGTACTTC	CAISLGRSYEQYF
TRBV11-2	.	few	TRBJ2-1	TGTGCCAGCAGCTTAGTGTGGACTACCTCTATGAATGAGCAGTTCTTC	CASSLVWTTSMNEQFF
TRBV18	.	few	TRBJ2-7	TGTGCCAGCTCACCAGTAGCGACGACCTACGAGCAGTACTTC	CASSPVATTYEQYF
TRBV11-2	.	.	TRBJ2-7	TGTGCCAGCAGCTTAGATAGGGTTCTCGACGAGCAGTACTTC	CASSLDRVLDEQYF
TRBV5-1	.	.	TRBJ1-4	TGCGCCAGCAGCTTGGATTCGGCGGGGGGGGAAAAACTGTTTTTT	CASSLDSAGGEKLFF
TRBV27	.	.	TRBJ2-6	TGTGCCAGCAGTTTATTCGGGAGATCTGGGGCCAACGTCCTGACTTTC	CASSLFGRSGANVLTF
TRBV7-6	TRBD2	.	TRBJ2-2	TGTGCCAGCAGCTTTGTGTGGCGGACTAGCGGGAGGAACACCGGGGAGCTGTTTTTT	CASSFVWRTSGRNTGELFF
TRBV20-1	.	few	TRBJ1-1	TGCAGTGCTAGCCCCTTCTCGATCCCGGGGACTGAAGCTTTCTTT	CSASPFSIPGTEAFF
TRBV5-6	.	.	TRBJ1-6	TGTGCCAGCAGCTCTCCGGGAAATTCACCCCTCCACTTT	CASSSPGNSPLHF
TRBV2	TRBD1	.	TRBJ2-2	TGTGCCAGCAGGACCGGGACAGGGAAGATCGGGGAGCTGTTTTTT	CASRTGTGKIGELFF
TRBV29-1	.	.	TRBJ2-5	TGCAGCGTGGGCAGAGCTATCCAAGAGACCCAGTACTTC	CSVGRAIQETQYF
TRBV19	.	few	TRBJ2-4	TGTGCCAGTAGTACAACCGGGACTCCGAGGAAAAACATTCAGTACTTC	CASSTTGTPRKNIQYF
TRBV12-3/TRBV12-4	.	few	TRBJ2-4	TGTGCCAGCAGTTACCAGGGAGAAAACATTCAGTACTTC	CASSYQGENIQYF
TRBV5-1	TRBD2	.	TRBJ2-2	TGCGCCAGCAGCTTGAGTTTGCGGGAGGTCGCCGGGGAGCTGTTTTTT	CASSLSLREVAGELFF
TRBV20-1	.	.	TRBJ2-7	TGCAGTGCTCGGGCCGGGAAATCGGCCCACGAGCAGTACTTC	CSARAGKSAHEQYF
TRBV6-1	TRBD2	.	TRBJ2-7	TGTGCCAGCGGACCCCAAGTAGCGGGACCTCCCTACGAGCAGTACTTC	CASGPQVAGPPYEQYF
TRBV14	.	.	TRBJ2-1	TGTGCCAGCAGCCAAGTTGTGGGAGCCTACAATGAGCAGTTCTTC	CASSQVVGAYNEQFF
TRBV4-1	TRBD1	few	TRBJ1-3	TGCGCCAGCAGCCTCGGGACAGGGGCTGGAAACACCATATATTTT	CASSLGTGAGNTIYF
TRBV7-2	.	.	TRBJ2-2	TGTGCCAGCAGCGCCCAAGGTGGAAGGAACACCGGGGAGCTGTTTTTT	CASSAQGGRNTGELFF